The present TCR beta chain was sequenced within a study of post-analysis software for immune sequencing data. About the study: There were relapsing-remitting, secondary progressive and progressive-relapsing multiple sclerosis among the disease courses included. Study-level points and caveats: Five TRBV segments appeared more often in patients than in controls, and TRBV5-6, TRBV5-1 and TRBV20-1 were among these. Samples from one preparation batch, clustered by F measure, grouped strongly together.

With regard to this clonotype: Antigen unknown.

Trimming took off 0 bases at V and 2 bases at J, with 16 bases between the two ends. Germline V gene sequence: CDR1 SGHDN, CDR2 FVKESK. This CDR3 has 17 amino acids. TCR beta cDNA libraries included unique molecular identifiers. With roughly 1 to 10 million T cells as the source, hundreds of thousands of cDNA molecules resulted. One entry per CDR3 protein results from TCRdb running MiXCR on the PCR reads. The data contain 650,000 to 850,000 distinct CDR3 sequences, roughly 46% of them singletons. The chain has TRBV14 and TRBJ2-5; a weak D match, TRBD2 (7 bases). Sequenced material: blood. This sequence was found in a girl between 10 and 17 years old with multiple sclerosis. The chain's CDR3 is CASSQERGGAGQETQYF. DNA for the CDR3: TGTGCCAGCAGCCAAGAGAGAGGGGGAGCGGGACAAGAGACCCAGTACTTC. Supplemented by reference TRBV14 and TRBJ2-5, the full variable domain reads EAGVTQFPSHSVIEKGQTVTLRCDPISGHDNLYWYRRVMGKEIKFLLHFVKESKQDESGMPNNRFLAERTGGTYSTLKVQPAELEDSGVYFCASSQERGGAGQETQYFGPGTRLLVL.